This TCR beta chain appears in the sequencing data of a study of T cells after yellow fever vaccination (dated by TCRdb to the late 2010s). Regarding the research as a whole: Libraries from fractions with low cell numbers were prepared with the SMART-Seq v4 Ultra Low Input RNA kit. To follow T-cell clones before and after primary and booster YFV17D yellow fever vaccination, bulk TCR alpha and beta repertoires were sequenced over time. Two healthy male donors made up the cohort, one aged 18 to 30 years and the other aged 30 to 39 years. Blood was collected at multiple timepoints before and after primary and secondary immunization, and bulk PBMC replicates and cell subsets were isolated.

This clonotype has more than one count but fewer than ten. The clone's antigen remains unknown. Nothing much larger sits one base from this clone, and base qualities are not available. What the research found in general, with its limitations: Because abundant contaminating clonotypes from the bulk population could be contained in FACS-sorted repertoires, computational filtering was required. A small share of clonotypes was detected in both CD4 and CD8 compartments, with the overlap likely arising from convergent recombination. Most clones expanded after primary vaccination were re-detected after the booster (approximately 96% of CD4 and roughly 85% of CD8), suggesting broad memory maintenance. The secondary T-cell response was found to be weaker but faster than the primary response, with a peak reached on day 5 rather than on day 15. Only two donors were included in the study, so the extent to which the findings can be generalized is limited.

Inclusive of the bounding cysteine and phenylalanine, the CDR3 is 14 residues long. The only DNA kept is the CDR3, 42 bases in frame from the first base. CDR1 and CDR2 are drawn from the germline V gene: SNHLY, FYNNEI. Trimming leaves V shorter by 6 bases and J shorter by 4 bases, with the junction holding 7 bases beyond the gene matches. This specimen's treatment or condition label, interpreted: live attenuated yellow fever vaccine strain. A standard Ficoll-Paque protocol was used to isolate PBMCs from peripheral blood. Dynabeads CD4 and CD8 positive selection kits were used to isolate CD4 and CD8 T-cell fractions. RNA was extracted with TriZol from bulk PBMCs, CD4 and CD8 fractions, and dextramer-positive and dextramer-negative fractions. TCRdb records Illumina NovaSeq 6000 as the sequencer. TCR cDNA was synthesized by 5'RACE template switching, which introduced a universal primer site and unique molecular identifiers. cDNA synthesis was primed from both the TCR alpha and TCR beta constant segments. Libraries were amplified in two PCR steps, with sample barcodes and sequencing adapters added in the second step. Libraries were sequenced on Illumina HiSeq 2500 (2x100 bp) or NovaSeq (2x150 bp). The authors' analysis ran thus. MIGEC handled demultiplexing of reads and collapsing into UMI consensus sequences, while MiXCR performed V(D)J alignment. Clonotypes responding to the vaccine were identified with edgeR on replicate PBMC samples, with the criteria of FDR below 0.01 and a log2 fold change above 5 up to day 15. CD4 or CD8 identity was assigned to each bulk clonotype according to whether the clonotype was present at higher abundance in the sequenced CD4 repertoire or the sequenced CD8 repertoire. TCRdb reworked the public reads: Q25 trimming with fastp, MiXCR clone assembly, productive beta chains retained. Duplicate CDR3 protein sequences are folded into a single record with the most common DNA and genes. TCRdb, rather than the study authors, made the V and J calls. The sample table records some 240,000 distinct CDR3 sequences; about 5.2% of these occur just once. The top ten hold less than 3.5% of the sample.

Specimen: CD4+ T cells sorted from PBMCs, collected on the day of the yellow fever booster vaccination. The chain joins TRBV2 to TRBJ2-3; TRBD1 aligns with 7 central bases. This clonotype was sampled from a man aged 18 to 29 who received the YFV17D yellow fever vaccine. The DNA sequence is TGTGCCAGCAGACCCGGGACAGCGGCAGATACGCAGTATTTT. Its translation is CASRPGTAADTQYF.